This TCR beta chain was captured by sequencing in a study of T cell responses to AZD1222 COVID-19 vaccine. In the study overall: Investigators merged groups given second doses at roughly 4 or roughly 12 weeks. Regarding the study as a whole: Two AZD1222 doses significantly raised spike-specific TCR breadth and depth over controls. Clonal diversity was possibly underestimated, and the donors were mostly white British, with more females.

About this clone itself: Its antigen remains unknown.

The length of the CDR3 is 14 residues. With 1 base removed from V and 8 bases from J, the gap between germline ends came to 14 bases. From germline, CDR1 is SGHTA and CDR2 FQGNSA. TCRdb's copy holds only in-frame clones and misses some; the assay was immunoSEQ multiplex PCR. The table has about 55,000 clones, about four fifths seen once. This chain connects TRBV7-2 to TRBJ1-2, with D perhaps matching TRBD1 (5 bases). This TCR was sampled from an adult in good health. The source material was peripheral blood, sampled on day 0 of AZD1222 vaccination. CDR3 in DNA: TGTGCCAGCAGCTTAGAGCAGGGTCCCAGCGGCTACACCTTC. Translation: CASSLEQGPSGYTF.